This entry describes one T cell receptor beta chain. Method: immunoSEQ multiplex PCR; TCRdb's copy keeps in-frame clones and lacks some. Of over 110,000 clones listed, over 70% were seen once; the top ten hold 3.9%. V shed 4 bases and J 0 bases; nucleotides not matched to a gene: 4. The CDR3 runs 16 residues. CDR1 and CDR2 from the germline V gene are SGHRS and YFSETQ. The data were taken from a study of blood T cell repertoires in COVID-19. Overall study: Resolution of symptoms, clearance, or two negative PCRs was present in recovered Cohort 3 donors. Italy, Spain and the United States were the sources of the convalescent and acute COVID-19 samples.

Grouping used clinical history reported by participants in a survey and questionnaire. The sequenced sample was PBMCs or T cells enriched from blood (not recorded which). The origin of this receptor is a man aged 50 or older in a cohort exposed to, infected with or recovered from COVID-19 (not recorded which). The chain has TRBV5-1 and TRBJ1-5; TRBD1 agrees at 10 bases. Here the CDR3 reads CASSPGTGDSNQPQHF. Written as DNA, the CDR3 is TGCGCCAGCAGCCCCGGGACAGGGGATAGCAATCAGCCCCAGCATTTT.